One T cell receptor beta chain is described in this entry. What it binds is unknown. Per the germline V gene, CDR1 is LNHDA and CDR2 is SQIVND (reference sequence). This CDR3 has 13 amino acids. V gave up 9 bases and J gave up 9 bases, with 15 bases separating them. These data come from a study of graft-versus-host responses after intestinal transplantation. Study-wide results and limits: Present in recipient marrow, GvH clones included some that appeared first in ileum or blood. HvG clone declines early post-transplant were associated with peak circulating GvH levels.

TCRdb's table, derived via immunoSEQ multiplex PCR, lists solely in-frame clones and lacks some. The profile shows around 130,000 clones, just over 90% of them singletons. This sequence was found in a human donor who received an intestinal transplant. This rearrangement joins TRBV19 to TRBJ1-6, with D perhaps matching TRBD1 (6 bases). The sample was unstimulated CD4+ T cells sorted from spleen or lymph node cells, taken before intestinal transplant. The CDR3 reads CASSTGSGSPLHF. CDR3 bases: TGTGCCAGCTCCACAGGGTCGGGTTCACCCCTCCACTTT.